The clone carrying this TCR beta chain was observed at least ten times. These data come from a study of blood T cells in healthy people across ages. Then a second PCR, running roughly 7 to 11 cycles, was carried out with a sample-barcoded 5' primer and a J-beta primer mix. In TCRdb, the 5' RACE reads were re-called with MiXCR into one record per CDR3 protein. This sample has some 1.7 million distinct CDR3 sequences, with approximately 30% found just once. The CDR3 has 15 amino acids. CDR1 is SGHRS and CDR2 is YFSETQ in the germline V gene. Trimming pared 4 bases from V and 1 base from J, leaving 15 bases between.

The clonotype was recovered from a woman aged 25-40 years in good health. This chain connects TRBV5-1 to TRBJ2-7, with D tentatively TRBD2 (6 bases). The specimen was blood. The CDR3 reads CASSPPTGDSYEQYF. The CDR3, as DNA: TGCGCCAGCAGCCCTCCTACGGGAGATTCCTACGAGCAGTACTTC.